This T cell receptor (beta chain) was profiled in a study of T-cell memory formation after mild COVID-19. V lost 3 bases and J 6 bases, leaving 20 bases between the germline ends. The CDR3 has 16 amino acids. CDR1 is SGHTA and CDR2 is FQGNSA in the germline V gene. In its sample, this clonotype was seen many times. Each CDR3 protein gets one entry after TCRdb re-called the 5' RACE reads with MiXCR. The repertoire has about 15,000 distinct CDR3 sequences, roughly a fifth of them found once; the top ten carry roughly 49%. The gene calls are TRBV7-2 and TRBJ1-2, with a tentative D call TRBD1 (6 bases). The clonotype originates from an adult woman who had mild COVID-19 (a few samples of this study predate the infection). Cell type and time point are not known. Sequencing input: PBMCs or a T cell subset sorted from them (not recorded which). CDR3 in DNA: TGTGCCAGCAGCTTTGCGGACAGAAAAAGAGTGGATGGCTACACCTTC. Translated, it gives CASSFADRKRVDGYTF.